Presented here are 15 T cell receptor beta chains from one specimen sequenced in a study of blood T cells in healthy people across ages. Next came a second PCR, run for roughly 6 to 11 cycles, which used a sample-barcoded 5' primer along with a J-beta primer mix. One entry per CDR3 protein results from TCRdb running MiXCR on the 5' RACE reads. The data contain roughly 1.5 million distinct CDR3 sequences, about 45% of them singletons. Sequenced input: blood. Receptors were obtained from a woman aged 18-29 years in good health.

The chain has TRBV6-4 and TRBJ1-2, with 10 bases identical to TRBD1. This CDR3 is 17 amino acids long. Germline lookup yields CDR1 MRHNA and CDR2 SNTAGT. Trimming at V came to 5 bases and at J to 8 bases, leaving 17 bases not matched to a gene. The DNA for the CDR3 is TGTGCCAGCAGTAACTTACCGGGACAGGGGAAGTCATCCGGCTACACCTTC. This encodes CASSNLPGQGKSSGYTF.

The chain couples TRBV5-6 to TRBJ2-1, with 13 bases lining up with TRBD2. CDR1 is SGHDT, CDR2 YYEEEE, per germline. The ends lost 4 bases at V and 5 bases at J; junction bases unmatched: 3. The CDR3 loop spans 15 amino acids. The CDR3 DNA follows: TGTGCCAGCAGCGTACTAGCGGGGGGGGACAATGAGCAGTTCTTC. This codes for CASSVLAGGDNEQFF.

The rearrangement joins TRBV6-2 or TRBV6-3 to TRBJ2-7, with 10 bases aligning to TRBD1. The CDR3 loop spans 11 amino acids. The V segment lost 9 bases and the J segment 5 bases; nucleotides outside the gene matches: 1. Per germline, CDR1 MNHEY and CDR2 SVGEGT. The CDR3 region is CASGQGDEQYF. The DNA for the CDR3 is TGTGCCAGTGGACAGGGGGACGAGCAGTACTTC.

There are a few counts of this clonotype. The chain has TRBV20-1 and TRBJ1-4; D not resolved. V lost 5 bases to trimming and J lost 8 bases, with 12 bases between them. This CDR3 region has 12 residues. Germline V gene data show CDR1 as DFQATT and CDR2 as SNEGSKA (reference sequence). CDR3 in amino acids: CSAPVGPEKLFF. The DNA of the CDR3 is TGCAGTGCTCCGGTTGGACCCGAAAAACTGTTTTTT.

V gene TRBV27 combines with J gene TRBJ2-2; D tentatively fits TRBD1 or TRBD2 (5 bases each). This CDR3 region has 16 residues. Trimming removed 4 bases at V and 0 bases at J, with 12 bases between. The germline gives CDR1 MNHEY, CDR2 SMNVEV (reference sequence). CDR3 sequence (DNA): TGTGCCAGCAGTTCCTCGGGGCCTGCGAACACCGGGGAGCTGTTTTTT. Protein sequence: CASSSSGPANTGELFF.

The chain uses TRBV7-2 and TRBJ2-3; D is perhaps TRBD2 (7 bases). Germline CDR1 is SGHTA and CDR2 is FQGNSA. V lost 7 bases and J lost 0, with 14 bases in between. This CDR3 is built from 15 residues. The chain's CDR3 is CASIKGGDSTDTQYF. CDR3 nucleotide sequence: TGTGCCAGCATCAAGGGGGGGGACAGCACAGATACGCAGTATTTT.

This chain joins TRBV12-5 and TRBJ2-6; TRBD1 matches 11 bases. Per germline, CDR1 LGHNT and CDR2 FRNRAP. The CDR3 runs 18 residues. J gave up 0 bases and V 5 bases, and 6 bases lay outside the gene matches. The CDR3 sequence is CASGPGTGGHSGANVLTF. For the CDR3, the DNA is TGTGCTAGTGGTCCTGGGACAGGGGGTCACTCTGGGGCCAACGTCCTGACTTTC. The whole variable domain, filled in from reference TRBV12-5 and TRBJ2-6, reads DARVTQTPRHKVTEMGQEVTMRCQPILGHNTVFWYRQTMMQGLELLAYFRNRAPLDDSGMPKDRFSAEMPDATLATLKIQPSEPRDSAVYFCASGPGTGGHSGANVLTFGAGSRLTVL.

The rearrangement links TRBV12-3 or TRBV12-4 to TRBJ2-3, with D unclear. The CDR3 length is 16 residues. V lost 2 bases and J 1 base, leaving 13 bases between the germline ends. The CDR3 DNA sequence: TGTGCCAGCAGTTTATCGTTTGCTACAGGCACAGATACGCAGTATTTT. Translating it yields CASSLSFATGTDTQYF.

The chain carries TRBV6-2 or TRBV6-3 and TRBJ2-1, with 8 bases identical to TRBD2. Looked up from germline, CDR1 is MNHEY and CDR2 is SVGEGT. The V segment lost 2 bases and the J segment 0 bases; nucleotides outside the gene matches: 6. CDR3 length: 17 residues. CDR3 nucleotide sequence: TGTGCCAGCAGTTACGAACTAGCGGAAAGCTCCTACAATGAGCAGTTCTTC. It is translated as CASSYELAESSYNEQFF.

V usage is TRBV11-1 and J usage is TRBJ2-1; D possibly corresponds to TRBD1 (5 bases). The germline V gene encodes CDR1 SGHAT and CDR2 FQDESV (reference sequence). Trimming took 2 bases from V and 0 from J, leaving 23 bases between them. This CDR3 has 20 residues. CDR3 sequence (DNA): TGTGCCAGCAGCTTACGGACACTAAAGAGGCGGCTAAACTCCTACAATGAGCAGTTCTTC. Translation: CASSLRTLKRRLNSYNEQFF.

This clonotype was observed a few times. The chain joins TRBV11-2 to TRBJ2-1, with 8 positions matching TRBD1. The CDR3 consists of 15 residues. V shed 8 bases, J shed 0 bases, and the junction held 6 bases outside the gene matches. Germline CDR1 SGHAT, CDR2 FQNNGV. In nucleotides, the CDR3 is TGTGCCAGCGGAAGACAGGGGATCTCCTACAATGAGCAGTTCTTC. Its translation is CASGRQGISYNEQFF.

This clonotype was counted between two and nine times. The rearrangement uses TRBV12-3 or TRBV12-4 and TRBJ2-5, with TRBD2 as a possible D gene (6 bases). This CDR3 region has 12 residues. V lost 8 bases and J lost 4, with 11 bases in between. The CDR3: CASRGSVETQYF. The DNA for the CDR3 is TGTGCCAGCCGGGGGTCTGTAGAGACCCAGTACTTC.

The gene calls are TRBV7-2 and TRBJ2-5, with TRBD1 matching over 8 bases. The CDR3 length is 14 residues. Trimming cost V 8 bases and J 4 bases; bases outside gene matches: 9. The germline CDR1 and CDR2 sequences are SGHTA and FQGNSA. CDR3 loop: CASSAGGRRETQYF. As DNA, the CDR3 is TGTGCCAGCTCCGCAGGGGGCCGGAGAGAGACCCAGTACTTC.

This clonotype was observed many times. The chain has TRBV7-2 and TRBJ2-1; D not certain. The germline V gene has CDR1 SGHTA and CDR2 FQGNSA. This CDR3 spans 14 amino acids. V was clipped by 2 bases and J by 3 bases, with 8 bases between them. Here the CDR3 DNA reads TGTGCCAGCAGCTTATTTTCCAGCTACAATGAGCAGTTCTTC. Amino acids: CASSLFSSYNEQFF.

This clonotype was observed a few times. The chain combines TRBV7-2 with TRBJ1-4; D remains ambiguous. Germline assignment: CDR1 SGHTA and CDR2 FQGNSA. Trimming removed 2 bases at V and 3 bases at J, with 10 bases between. There are 15 residues in the CDR3. The CDR3 region has the DNA TGTGCCAGCAGCTTAAAGAGGGTGGCTAATGAAAAACTGTTTTTT. Amino acids: CASSLKRVANEKLFF. Full variable domain (missing parts from reference TRBV7-2 and TRBJ1-4): GAGVSQSPSNKVTEKGKDVELRCDPISGHTALYWYRQSLGQGLEFLIYFQGNSAPDKSGLPSDRFSAERTGGSVSTLTIQRTQQEDSAVYLCASSLKRVANEKLFFGSGTQLSVL.